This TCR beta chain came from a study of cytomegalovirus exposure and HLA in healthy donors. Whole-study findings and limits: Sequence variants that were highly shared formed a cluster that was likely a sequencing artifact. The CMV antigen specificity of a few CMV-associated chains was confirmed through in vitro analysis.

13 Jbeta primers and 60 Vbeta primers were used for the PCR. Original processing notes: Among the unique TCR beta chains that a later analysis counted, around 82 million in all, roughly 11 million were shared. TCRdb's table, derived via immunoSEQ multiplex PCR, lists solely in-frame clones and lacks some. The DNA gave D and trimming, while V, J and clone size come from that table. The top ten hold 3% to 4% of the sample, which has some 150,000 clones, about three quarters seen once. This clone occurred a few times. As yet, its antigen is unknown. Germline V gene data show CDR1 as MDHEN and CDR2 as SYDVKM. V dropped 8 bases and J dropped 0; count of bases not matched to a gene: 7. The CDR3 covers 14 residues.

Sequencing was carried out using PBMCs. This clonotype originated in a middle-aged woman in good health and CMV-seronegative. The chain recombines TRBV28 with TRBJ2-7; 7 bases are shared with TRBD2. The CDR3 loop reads CASRGPGGSYEQYF. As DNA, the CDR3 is TGTGCCAGCCGGGGCCCGGGAGGCTCCTACGAGCAGTACTTC.